This T cell receptor (beta chain) appears in the sequencing data of a study of blood T cell repertoires in COVID-19. Study as a whole: Both acute and convalescent COVID-19 samples were obtained from the United States, Italy and Spain. Sources were T cells, B-cell-depleted T cells, or PBMCs; the material itself was cDNA or gDNA.

In the original workflow: Cell counts per sample came from amplifying reference gene primers. TCRdb keeps only in-frame clones here, not all; method: immunoSEQ multiplex PCR. V, J and clone size are those of that table, while D and trimming were read from the DNA. The table shows roughly 230,000 clones, with about four fifths occurring only once. The ends were cut back, 5 bases at V and 6 bases at J, with 11 bases in the middle. Germline CDR1 SGHVS, CDR2 FNYEAQ. CDR3 length: 12 amino acids. The V and J genes are TRBV7-6 and TRBJ2-7; weak D call: TRBD1 (6 bases). This receptor was taken from a man aged 50 to 60 with active or convalescent COVID-19. Sequencing was done on a sample of peripheral blood. This chain's CDR3 is CASSQGPGEQYF. In DNA, the CDR3 is TGTGCCAGCAGCCAGGGGCCCGGCGAGCAGTACTTC.